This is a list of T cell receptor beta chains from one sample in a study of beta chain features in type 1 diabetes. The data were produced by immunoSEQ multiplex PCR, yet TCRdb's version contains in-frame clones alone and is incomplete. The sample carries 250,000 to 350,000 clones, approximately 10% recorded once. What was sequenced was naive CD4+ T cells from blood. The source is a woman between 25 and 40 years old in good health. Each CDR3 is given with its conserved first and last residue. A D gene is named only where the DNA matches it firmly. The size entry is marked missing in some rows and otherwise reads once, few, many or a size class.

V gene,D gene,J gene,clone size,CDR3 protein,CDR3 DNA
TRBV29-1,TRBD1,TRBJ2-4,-,CSVGRDRKNIQYF,TGCAGCGTGGGCCGGGACAGAAAAAACATTCAGTACTTC
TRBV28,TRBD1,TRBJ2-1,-,CASSALGQTYNEQFF,TGTGCCAGCAGTGCCCTGGGACAGACCTACAATGAGCAGTTCTTC
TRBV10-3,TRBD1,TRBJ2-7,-,CAIRDPGQISDEQYF,TGTGCCATCAGGGACCCGGGACAGATCTCCGACGAGCAGTACTTC
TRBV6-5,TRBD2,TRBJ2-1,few,CASSYSRTSGYNEQFF,TGTGCCAGCAGTTACTCGAGGACTAGCGGCTACAATGAGCAGTTCTTC
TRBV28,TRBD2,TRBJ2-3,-,CASSSTYPTSGRPTDTQYF,TGTGCCAGCAGTTCAACGTATCCGACTAGCGGGAGGCCGACAGATACGCAGTATTTT
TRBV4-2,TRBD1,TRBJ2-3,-,CASSGLQGARDTQYF,TGTGCCAGCAGCGGACTGCAGGGGGCAAGGGATACGCAGTATTTT
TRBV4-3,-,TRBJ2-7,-,CASSQGGWDEQYF,TGCGCCAGCAGCCAAGGAGGCTGGGACGAGCAGTACTTC
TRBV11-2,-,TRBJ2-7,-,CASSLADWSSYEQYF,TGTGCCAGCAGCTTAGCAGACTGGAGCTCCTACGAGCAGTACTTC
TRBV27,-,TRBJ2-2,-,CASSLSDNSLANTGELFF,TGTGCCAGCAGTTTATCGGACAATTCCTTGGCGAACACCGGGGAGCTGTTTTTT
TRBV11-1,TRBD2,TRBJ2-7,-,CACGLAVLEEQYF,TGTGCCTGCGGACTAGCGGTACTGGAAGAGCAGTACTTC
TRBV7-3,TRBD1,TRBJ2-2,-,CASSFPGTGLGELFF,TGTGCCAGCAGCTTCCCCGGGACAGGGCTCGGGGAGCTGTTTTTT
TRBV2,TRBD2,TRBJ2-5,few,CASSGAREGRETQYF,TGTGCCAGCAGTGGGGCGCGGGAGGGCCGAGAGACCCAGTACTTC
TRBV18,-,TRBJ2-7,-,CASSPPWRDTPHEQYF,TGTGCCAGCTCACCACCGTGGCGGGATACTCCCCACGAGCAGTACTTC
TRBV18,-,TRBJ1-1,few,CASSPSQGNTEAFF,TGTGCCAGCTCACCGTCGCAGGGTAACACTGAAGCTTTCTTT
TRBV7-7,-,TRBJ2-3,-,CASSLGPSTDTQYF,TGTGCTAGCAGCTTGGGCCCTAGCACAGATACGCAGTATTTT
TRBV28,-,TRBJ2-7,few,CASSLWAGAIYEQYF,TGTGCCAGCAGTTTATGGGCAGGGGCGATCTACGAGCAGTACTTC
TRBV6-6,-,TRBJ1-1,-,CASSYGQENTEAFF,TGTGCCAGCAGTTATGGGCAGGAGAACACTGAAGCTTTCTTT
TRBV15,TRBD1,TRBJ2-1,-,CATSRDLGGTGYNEQFF,TGTGCCACCAGCAGAGATTTGGGTGGGACAGGGTACAATGAGCAGTTCTTC
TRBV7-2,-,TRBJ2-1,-,CASSLMNEQFF,TGTGCCAGCAGCCTAATGAATGAGCAGTTCTTC
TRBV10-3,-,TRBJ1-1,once,CAISAGQAMNTEAFF,TGTGCCATCAGTGCAGGACAAGCCATGAACACTGAAGCTTTCTTT
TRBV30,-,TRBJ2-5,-,CAWNPGFGETQYF,TGTGCCTGGAATCCCGGGTTCGGTGAGACCCAGTACTTC
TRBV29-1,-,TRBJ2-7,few,CSVGYGRGSYEQYF,TGCAGCGTTGGGTACGGGAGAGGGTCCTACGAGCAGTACTTC
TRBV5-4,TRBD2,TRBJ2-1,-,CASNRGLAEYNEQFF,TGTGCCAGCAATCGGGGACTAGCAGAGTACAATGAGCAGTTCTTC
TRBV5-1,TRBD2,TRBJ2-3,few,CASSSGLAGAPDTQYF,TGCGCCAGCAGCTCGGGACTAGCGGGAGCCCCAGATACGCAGTATTTT
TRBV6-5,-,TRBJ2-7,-,CASSYSTGGSPYEQYF,TGTGCCAGCAGTTACTCGACTGGGGGGTCACCCTACGAGCAGTACTTC
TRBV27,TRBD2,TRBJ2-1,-,CASSLKYGTSGSSRNEQFF,TGTGCCAGCAGTCTGAAATATGGGACTAGCGGGAGCTCTAGGAATGAGCAGTTCTTC
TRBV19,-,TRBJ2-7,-,CASSDGSARSYEQYF,TGTGCCAGTAGTGACGGGAGCGCGCGGTCCTACGAGCAGTACTTC
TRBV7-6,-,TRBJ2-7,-,CASSLDPGNEQYF,TGTGCCAGCAGCTTAGACCCAGGGAACGAGCAGTACTTC
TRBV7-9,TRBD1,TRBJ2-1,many,CASSLGDRAFYNEQFF,TGTGCCAGCAGCCTCGGGGACAGGGCCTTTTACAATGAGCAGTTCTTC
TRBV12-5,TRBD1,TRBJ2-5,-,CASGSDRGETQYF,TGTGCTAGTGGTTCCGACAGGGGAGAGACCCAGTACTTC
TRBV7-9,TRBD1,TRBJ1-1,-,CASSSGQGAAEAFF,TGTGCCAGCAGCTCGGGACAGGGGGCCGCTGAAGCTTTCTTT
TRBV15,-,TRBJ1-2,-,CATSRDPRDGYTF,TGTGCCACCAGCAGAGATCCGAGGGATGGCTACACCTTC
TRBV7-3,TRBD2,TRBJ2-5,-,CASSLASGRSQTQYF,TGTGCCAGCAGCTTAGCTAGCGGGAGGTCACAGACCCAGTACTTC